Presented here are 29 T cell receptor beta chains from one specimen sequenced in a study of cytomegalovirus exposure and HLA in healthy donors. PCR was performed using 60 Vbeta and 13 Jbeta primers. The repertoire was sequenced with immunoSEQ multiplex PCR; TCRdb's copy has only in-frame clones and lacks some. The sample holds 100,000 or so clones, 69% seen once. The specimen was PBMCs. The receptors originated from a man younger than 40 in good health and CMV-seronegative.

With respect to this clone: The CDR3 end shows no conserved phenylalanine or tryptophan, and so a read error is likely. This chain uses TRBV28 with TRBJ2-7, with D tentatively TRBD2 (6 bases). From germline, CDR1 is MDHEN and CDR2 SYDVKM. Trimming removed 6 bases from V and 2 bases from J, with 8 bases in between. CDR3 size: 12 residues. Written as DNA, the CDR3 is TGTGCCAGCAGGGGCGGGACCTACGAGCAGTACCTC. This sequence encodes CASRGGTYEQYL.

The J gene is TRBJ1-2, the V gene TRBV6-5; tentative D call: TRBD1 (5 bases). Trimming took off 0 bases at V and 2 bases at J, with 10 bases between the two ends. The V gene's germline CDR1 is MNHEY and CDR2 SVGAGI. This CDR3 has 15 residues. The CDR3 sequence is CASSYSSGANYGYTF. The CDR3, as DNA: TGTGCCAGCAGTTACTCCTCTGGGGCCAACTATGGCTACACCTTC.

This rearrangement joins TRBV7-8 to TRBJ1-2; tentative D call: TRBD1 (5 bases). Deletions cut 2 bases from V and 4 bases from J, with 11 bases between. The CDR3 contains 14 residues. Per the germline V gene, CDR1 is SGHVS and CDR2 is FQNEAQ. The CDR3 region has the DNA TGTGCCAGCAGCTTACTGGGGCAGAGCTATGGCTACACCTTC. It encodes CASSLLGQSYGYTF.

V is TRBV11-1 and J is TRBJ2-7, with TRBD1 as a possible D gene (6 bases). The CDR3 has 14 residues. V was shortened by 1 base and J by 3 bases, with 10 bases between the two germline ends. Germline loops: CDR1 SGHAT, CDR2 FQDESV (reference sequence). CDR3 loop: CASSLGRGYYEQYF. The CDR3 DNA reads TGTGCCAGCAGCTTAGGCAGGGGATACTACGAGCAGTACTTC.

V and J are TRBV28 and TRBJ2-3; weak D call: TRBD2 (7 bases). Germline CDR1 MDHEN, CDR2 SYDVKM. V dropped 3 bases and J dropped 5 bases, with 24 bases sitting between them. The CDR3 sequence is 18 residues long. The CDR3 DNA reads TGTGCCAGCAGTTTGCCTGGGGGCGGCGGGAGTCAAGGAGATACGCAGTATTTT. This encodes CASSLPGGGGSQGDTQYF.

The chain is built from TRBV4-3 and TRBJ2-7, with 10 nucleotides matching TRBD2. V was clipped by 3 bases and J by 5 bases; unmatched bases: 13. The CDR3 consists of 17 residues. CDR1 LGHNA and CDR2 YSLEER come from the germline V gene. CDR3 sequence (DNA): TGCGCCAGCAGCCATGGGCTAGCGGGAGATTCATCCGACGAGCAGTACTTC. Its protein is CASSHGLAGDSSDEQYF.

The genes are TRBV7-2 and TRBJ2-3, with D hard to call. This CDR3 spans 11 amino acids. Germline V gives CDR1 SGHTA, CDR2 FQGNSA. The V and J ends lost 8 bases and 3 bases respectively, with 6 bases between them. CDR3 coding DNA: TGTGCCAGCCTCTTAACAGATACGCAGTATTTT. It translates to CASLLTDTQYF.

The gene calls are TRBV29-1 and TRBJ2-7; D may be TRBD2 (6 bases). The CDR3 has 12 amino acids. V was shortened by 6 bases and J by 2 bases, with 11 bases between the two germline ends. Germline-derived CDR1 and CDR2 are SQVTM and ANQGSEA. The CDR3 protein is CSVGSVPYEQYF. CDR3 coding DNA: TGCAGCGTCGGGAGCGTTCCCTACGAGCAGTACTTC.

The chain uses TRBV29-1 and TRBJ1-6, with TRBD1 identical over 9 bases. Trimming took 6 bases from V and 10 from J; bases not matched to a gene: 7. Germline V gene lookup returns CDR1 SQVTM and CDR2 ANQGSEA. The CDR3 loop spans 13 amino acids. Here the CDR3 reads CSVRTGTGSPLHF. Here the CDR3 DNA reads TGCAGCGTGCGGACAGGGACAGGGTCACCCCTCCACTTT.

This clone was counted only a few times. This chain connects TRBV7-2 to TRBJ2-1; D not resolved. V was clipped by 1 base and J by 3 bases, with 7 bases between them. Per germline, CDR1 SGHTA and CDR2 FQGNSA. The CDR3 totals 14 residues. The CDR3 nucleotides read TGTGCCAGCAGCTTAGGAGGCGTCTACAATGAGCAGTTCTTC. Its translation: CASSLGGVYNEQFF.

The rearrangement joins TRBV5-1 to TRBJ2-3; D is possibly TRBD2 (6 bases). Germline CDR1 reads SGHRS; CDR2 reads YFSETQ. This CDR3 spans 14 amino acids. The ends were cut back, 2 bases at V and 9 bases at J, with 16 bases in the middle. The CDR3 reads CASSLSPVEGTQYF. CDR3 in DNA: TGCGCCAGCAGCTTATCCCCGGTGGAGGGGACGCAGTATTTT.

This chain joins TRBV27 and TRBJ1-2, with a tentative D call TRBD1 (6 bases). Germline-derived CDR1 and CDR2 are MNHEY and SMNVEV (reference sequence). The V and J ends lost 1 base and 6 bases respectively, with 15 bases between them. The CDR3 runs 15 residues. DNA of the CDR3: TGTGCCAGCAGTTTATGGGCAGGGGTGGCGGATGGCTACACCTTC. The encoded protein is CASSLWAGVADGYTF.

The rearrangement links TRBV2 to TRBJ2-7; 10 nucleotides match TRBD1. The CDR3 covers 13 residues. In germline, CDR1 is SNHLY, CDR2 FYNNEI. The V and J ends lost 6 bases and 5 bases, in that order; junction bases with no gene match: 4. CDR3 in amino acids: CASRGQGFNEQYF. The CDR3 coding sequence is TGTGCCAGCAGGGGACAGGGGTTTAACGAGCAGTACTTC.

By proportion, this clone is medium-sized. The DNA of the CDR3 is TGTGCCAGCAGTTTATTAGGAGGCCCCCTATACGAGCAGTACTTC. It is translated as CASSLLGGPLYEQYF. The rearrangement joins TRBV28 to TRBJ2-7; D possibly corresponds to TRBD2 (5 bases). The CDR3 runs to 15 residues. V shed 1 base and J shed 4 bases, with 14 bases lying between them. CDR1 is MDHEN, CDR2 SYDVKM, per germline. The whole variable domain, remainder taken from reference TRBV28 and TRBJ2-7, is DVKVTQSSRYLVKRTGEKVFLECVQDMDHENMFWYRQDPGLGLRLIYFSYDVKMKEKGDIPEGYSVSREKKERFSLILESASTNQTSMYLCASSLLGGPLYEQYFGPGTRLTVT.

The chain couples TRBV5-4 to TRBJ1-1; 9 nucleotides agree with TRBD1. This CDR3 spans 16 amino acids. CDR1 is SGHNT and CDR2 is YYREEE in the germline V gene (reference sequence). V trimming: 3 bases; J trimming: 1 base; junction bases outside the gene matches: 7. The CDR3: CASSSRTGAPNTEAFF. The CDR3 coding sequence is TGTGCCAGCAGCTCACGGACAGGGGCTCCGAACACTGAAGCTTTCTTT.

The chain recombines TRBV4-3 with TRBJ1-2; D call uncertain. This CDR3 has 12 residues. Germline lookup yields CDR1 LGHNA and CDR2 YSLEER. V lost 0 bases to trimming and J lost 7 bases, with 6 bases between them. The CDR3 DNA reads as TGCGCCAGCAGCCAAGATTCAGGTGGCTACACCTTC. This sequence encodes CASSQDSGGYTF.

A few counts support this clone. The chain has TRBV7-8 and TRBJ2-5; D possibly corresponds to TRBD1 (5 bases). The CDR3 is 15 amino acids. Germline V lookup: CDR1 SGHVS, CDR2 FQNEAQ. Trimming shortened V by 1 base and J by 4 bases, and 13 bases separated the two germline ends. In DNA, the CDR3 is TGTGCCAGCAGCTTAGGGTGGCAGGGCGGAGAGACCCAGTACTTC. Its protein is CASSLGWQGGETQYF.

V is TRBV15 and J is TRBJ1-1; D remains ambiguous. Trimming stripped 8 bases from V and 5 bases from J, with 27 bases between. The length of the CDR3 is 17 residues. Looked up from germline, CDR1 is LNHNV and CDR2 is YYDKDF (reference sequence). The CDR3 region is CATRRSNREQAGTEAFF. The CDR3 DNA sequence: TGTGCCACCCGAAGATCCAACCGAGAGCAGGCGGGAACTGAAGCTTTCTTT.

The CDR3 DNA reads TGTGCCAGCAGCTCCAGGGTACAGGGCCAAGAGACCCAGTACTTC. Protein: CASSSRVQGQETQYF. V usage is TRBV5-4 and J usage is TRBJ2-5; maybe TRBD1 (6 bases). The CDR3 extends over 15 amino acids. The germline CDR1 and CDR2 sequences are SGHNT and YYREEE (reference sequence). Trimming took off 3 bases at V and 1 base at J, with 13 bases between the two ends.

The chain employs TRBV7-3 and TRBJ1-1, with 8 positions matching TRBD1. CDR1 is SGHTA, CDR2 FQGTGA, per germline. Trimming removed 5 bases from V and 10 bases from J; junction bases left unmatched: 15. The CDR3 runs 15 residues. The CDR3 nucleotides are TGTGCCAGCAGCCCCTACACAGGGGGACTGGTGGGAGCTTTCTTT. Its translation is CASSPYTGGLVGAFF.

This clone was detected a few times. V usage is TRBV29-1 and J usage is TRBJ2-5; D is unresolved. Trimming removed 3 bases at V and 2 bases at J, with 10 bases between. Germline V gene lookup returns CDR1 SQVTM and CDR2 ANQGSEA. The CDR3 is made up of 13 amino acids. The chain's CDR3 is CSVDQARQETQYF. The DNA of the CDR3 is TGCAGCGTTGATCAGGCCAGACAAGAGACCCAGTACTTC.

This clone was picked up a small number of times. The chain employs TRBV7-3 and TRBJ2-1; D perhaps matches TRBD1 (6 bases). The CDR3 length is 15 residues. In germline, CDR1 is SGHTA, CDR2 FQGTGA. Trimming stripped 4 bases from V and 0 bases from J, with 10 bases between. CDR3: CASSSTGGSYNEQFF. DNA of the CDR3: TGTGCCAGCAGCTCGACAGGCGGCTCCTACAATGAGCAGTTCTTC.

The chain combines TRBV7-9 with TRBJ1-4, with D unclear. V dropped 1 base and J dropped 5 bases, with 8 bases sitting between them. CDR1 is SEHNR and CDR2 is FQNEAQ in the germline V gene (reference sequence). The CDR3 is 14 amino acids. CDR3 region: CASSLVVGNEKLFF. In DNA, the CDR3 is TGTGCCAGCAGCTTAGTGGTCGGGAATGAAAAACTGTTTTTT. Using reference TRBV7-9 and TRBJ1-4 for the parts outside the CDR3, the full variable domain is DTGVSQNPRHKITKRGQNVTFRCDPISEHNRLYWYRQTLGQGPEFLTYFQNEAQLEKSRLLSDRFSAERPKGSFSTLEIQRTEQGDSAMYLCASSLVVGNEKLFFGSGTQLSVL.

The CDR3 loop is CASRRQEKQFF. The CDR3 coding sequence is TGTGCCAGCAGGCGACAGGAGAAGCAGTTCTTC. The chain employs TRBV6-1 and TRBJ2-1, with a tentative D call TRBD1 (6 bases). The germline V and J ends were trimmed by 6 bases and 11 bases, with 11 bases remaining between them. The germline V gene has CDR1 MNHNS and CDR2 SASEGT. The CDR3 sequence is 11 residues long.

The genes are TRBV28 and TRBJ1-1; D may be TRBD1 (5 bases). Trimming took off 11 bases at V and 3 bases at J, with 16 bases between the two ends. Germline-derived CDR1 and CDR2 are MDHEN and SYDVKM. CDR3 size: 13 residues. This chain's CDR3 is CAGKGFAHTEAFF. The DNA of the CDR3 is TGTGCCGGAAAGGGGTTTGCTCACACTGAAGCTTTCTTT.

The chain's CDR3 is CASSPLTPGHLNYGYTF. DNA for the CDR3: TGTGCCAGCAGTCCACTAACACCGGGACACCTTAACTATGGCTACACCTTC. This chain links TRBV27 with TRBJ1-2, with D tentatively TRBD1 (6 bases). The CDR3 is 17 residues long. The V end lost 5 bases, the J end lost 1 base, and 20 bases lay between the germline ends. Germline CDR1 is MNHEY and CDR2 is SMNVEV (reference sequence).

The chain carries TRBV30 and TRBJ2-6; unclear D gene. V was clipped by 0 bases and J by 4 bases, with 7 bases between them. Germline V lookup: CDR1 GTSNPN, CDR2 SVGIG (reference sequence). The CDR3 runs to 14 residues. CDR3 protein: CAWSVGSGANVLTF. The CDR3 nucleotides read TGTGCCTGGAGTGTCGGGTCCGGGGCCAACGTCCTGACTTTC.

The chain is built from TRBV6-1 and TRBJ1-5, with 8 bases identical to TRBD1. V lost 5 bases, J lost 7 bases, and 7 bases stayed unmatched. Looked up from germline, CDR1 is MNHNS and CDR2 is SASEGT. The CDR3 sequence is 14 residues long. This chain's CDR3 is CASSSSGGRQPQHF. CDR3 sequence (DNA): TGTGCCAGCAGTTCGTCAGGGGGCAGACAGCCCCAGCATTTT.

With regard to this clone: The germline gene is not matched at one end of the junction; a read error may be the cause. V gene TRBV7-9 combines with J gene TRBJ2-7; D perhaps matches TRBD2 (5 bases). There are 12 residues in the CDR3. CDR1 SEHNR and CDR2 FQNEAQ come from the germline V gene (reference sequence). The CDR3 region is CSSRPSGNEQYF. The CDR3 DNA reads TGTTCCAGCCGCCCGAGCGGCAACGAGCAGTACTTC.